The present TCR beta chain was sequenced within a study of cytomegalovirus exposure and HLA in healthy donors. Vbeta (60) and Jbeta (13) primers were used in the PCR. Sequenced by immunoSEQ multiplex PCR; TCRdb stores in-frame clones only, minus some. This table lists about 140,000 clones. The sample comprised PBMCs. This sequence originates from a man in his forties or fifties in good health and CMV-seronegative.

CDR3 nucleotide sequence: TGTGCCAGCAGCCCTCTAGCGGGGGGCTCCTACGAGCAGTACTTC. This translates into CASSPLAGGSYEQYF. The chain employs TRBV9 and TRBJ2-7, with TRBD2 matching over 11 bases. Germline V lookup: CDR1 SGDLS, CDR2 YYNGEE. This CDR3 has 15 amino acids. Unmatched junction bases numbered 3, after V lost 4 bases and J lost 0 bases.